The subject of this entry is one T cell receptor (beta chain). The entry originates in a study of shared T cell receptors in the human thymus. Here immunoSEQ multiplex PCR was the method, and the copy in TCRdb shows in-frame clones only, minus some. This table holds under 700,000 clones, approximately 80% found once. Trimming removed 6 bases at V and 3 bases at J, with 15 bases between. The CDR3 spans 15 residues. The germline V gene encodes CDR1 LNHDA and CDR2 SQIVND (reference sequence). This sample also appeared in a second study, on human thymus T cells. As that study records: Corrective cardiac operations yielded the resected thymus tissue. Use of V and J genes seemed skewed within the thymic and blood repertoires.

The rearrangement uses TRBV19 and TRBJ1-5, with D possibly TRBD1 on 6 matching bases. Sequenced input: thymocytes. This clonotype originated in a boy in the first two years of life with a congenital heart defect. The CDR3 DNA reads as TGTGCCAGTAGCCTTACCGGGACATCCAATCAGCCCCAGCATTTT. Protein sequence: CASSLTGTSNQPQHF.